This T cell receptor (beta chain) appears in the sequencing data of a study of blood T cell repertoires in COVID-19. Background on the study: The cDNA or gDNA used as material had been derived from T cells, B-cell-depleted T cells, or PBMCs.

Germline values: CDR1 MNHEY, CDR2 SVGEGT. There are 15 residues in the CDR3. With V trimmed by 4 bases and J by 3 bases, 7 bases remained unmatched. One Seattle source followed patients from active infection through their disease course. Only in-frame clones appear in the TCRdb table, and some are missing; sequencing was by immunoSEQ multiplex PCR. This table holds some 390,000 clones, about 87% found once. This receptor was obtained from a woman aged 55-69 years with COVID-19, enrolled during active disease. The chain joins TRBV6-2 or TRBV6-3 to TRBJ2-7, with 9 bases aligning to TRBD2. The sequenced material came from peripheral blood. CDR3 region: CASSFTGTSNYEQYF. CDR3 coding DNA: TGTGCCAGCAGTTTTACCGGGACTAGCAACTACGAGCAGTACTTC.